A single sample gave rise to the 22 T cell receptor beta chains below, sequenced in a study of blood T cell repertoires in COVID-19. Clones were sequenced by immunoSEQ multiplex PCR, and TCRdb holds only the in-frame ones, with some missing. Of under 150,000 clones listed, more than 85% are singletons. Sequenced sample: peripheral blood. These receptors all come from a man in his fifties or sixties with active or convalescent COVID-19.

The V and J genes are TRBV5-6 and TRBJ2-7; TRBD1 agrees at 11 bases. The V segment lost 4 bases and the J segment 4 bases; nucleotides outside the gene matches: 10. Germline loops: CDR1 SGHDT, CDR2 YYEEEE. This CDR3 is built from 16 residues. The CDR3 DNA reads TGTGCCAGCAGCCCCACTGGGACAGGGGGTACGTACGAGCAGTACTTC. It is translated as CASSPTGTGGTYEQYF.

The CDR3 reads CASSPHRSSLSGNTIYF. As DNA, the CDR3 is TGTGCCAGCAGTCCTCACAGGAGCTCGCTCTCTGGAAACACCATATATTTT. The V and J genes are TRBV6-6 and TRBJ1-3, with D perhaps TRBD1 (5 bases). Germline CDR1 is MNHNY and CDR2 is SVGAGI (reference sequence). The ends were cut back, 5 bases at V and 0 bases at J, with 17 bases in the middle. CDR3 length equals 17 residues.

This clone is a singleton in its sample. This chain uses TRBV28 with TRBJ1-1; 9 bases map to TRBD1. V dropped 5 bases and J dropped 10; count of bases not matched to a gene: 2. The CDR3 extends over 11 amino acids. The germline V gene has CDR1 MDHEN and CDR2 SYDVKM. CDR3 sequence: CASSTGQGAFF. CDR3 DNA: TGTGCCAGCAGTACGGGACAGGGAGCTTTCTTT.

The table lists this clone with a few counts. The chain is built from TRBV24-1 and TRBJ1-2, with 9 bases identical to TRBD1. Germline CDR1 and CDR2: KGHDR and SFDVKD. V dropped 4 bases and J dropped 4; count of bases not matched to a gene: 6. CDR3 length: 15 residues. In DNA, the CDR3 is TGTGCCACCAGTGAGACAGGGGGAAAGAGCTATGGCTACACCTTC. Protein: CATSETGGKSYGYTF.

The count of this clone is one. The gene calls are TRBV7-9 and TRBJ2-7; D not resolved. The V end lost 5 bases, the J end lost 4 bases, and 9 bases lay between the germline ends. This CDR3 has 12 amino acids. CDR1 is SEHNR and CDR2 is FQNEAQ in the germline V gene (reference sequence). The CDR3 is CASSPTEYEQYF. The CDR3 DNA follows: TGTGCCAGCAGCCCAACTGAATACGAGCAGTACTTC.

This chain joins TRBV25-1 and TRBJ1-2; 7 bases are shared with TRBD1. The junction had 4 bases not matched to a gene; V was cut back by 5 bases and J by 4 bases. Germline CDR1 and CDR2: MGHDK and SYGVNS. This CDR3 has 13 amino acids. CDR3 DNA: TGTGCCAGCAGTAGGGGACAGATCTATGGCTACACCTTC. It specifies CASSRGQIYGYTF.

Here the CDR3 reads CASSKGASGVDEQFF. Written as DNA, the CDR3 is TGTGCCAGCAGCAAAGGGGCTAGCGGGGTGGATGAGCAGTTCTTC. The chain uses TRBV7-8 and TRBJ2-1; 9 bases agree with TRBD2. This CDR3 contains 15 residues. V shed 5 bases, J shed 8 bases, and the junction held 10 bases outside the gene matches. Per germline, CDR1 SGHVS and CDR2 FQNEAQ.

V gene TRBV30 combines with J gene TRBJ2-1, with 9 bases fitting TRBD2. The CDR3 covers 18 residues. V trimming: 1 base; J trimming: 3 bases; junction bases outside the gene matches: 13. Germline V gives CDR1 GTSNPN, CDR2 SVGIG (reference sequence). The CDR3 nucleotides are TGTGCCTGGAGTGCGGGGTCAGGGGGACTAGCTGTCTACAATGAGCAGTTCTTC. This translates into CAWSAGSGGLAVYNEQFF.

CDR3 region: CASSQTGTSIHNEQFF. The CDR3 DNA reads TGCGCCAGCAGCCAGACCGGGACTAGTATCCACAATGAGCAGTTCTTC. The chain carries TRBV5-1 and TRBJ2-1; 8 nucleotides match TRBD2. Germline-derived CDR1 and CDR2 are SGHRS and YFSETQ. Losses at the gene ends were 4 bases for V and 5 bases for J; bases not matched to a gene: 11. CDR3 length: 16 residues.

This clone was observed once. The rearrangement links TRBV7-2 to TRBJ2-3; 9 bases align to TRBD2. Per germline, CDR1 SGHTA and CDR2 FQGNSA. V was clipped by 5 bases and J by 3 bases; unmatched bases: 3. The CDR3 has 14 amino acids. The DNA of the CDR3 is TGTGCCAGCAGCCCGCGGGGGGGGACAGATACGCAGTATTTT. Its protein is CASSPRGGTDTQYF.

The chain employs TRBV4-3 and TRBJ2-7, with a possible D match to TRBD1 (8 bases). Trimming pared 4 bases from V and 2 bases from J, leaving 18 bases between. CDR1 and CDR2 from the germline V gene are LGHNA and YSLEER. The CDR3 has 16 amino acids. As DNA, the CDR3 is TGCGCCAGCAGCCGGACAGGGAGGGCCGGCGCCTACGAGCAGTACTTC. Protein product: CASSRTGRAGAYEQYF.

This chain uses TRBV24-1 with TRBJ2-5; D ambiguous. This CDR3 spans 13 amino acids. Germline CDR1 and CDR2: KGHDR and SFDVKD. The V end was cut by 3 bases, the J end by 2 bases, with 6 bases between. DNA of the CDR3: TGTGCCACCAGTGATACTTATCAAGAGACCCAGTACTTC. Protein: CATSDTYQETQYF.

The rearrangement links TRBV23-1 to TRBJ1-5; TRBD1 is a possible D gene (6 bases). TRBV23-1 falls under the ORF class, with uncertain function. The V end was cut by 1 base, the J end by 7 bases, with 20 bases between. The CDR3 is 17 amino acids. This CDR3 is CASSQCGLQGSLQPQHF. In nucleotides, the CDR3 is TGCGCCAGCAGTCAATGTGGTCTACAGGGATCGTTGCAGCCCCAGCATTTT.

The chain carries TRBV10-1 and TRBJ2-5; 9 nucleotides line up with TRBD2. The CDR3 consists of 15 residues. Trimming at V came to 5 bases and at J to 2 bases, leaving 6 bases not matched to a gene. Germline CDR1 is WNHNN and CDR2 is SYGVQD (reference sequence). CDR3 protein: CASSPAGGIQETQYF. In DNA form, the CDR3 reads TGCGCCAGCAGTCCAGCGGGGGGAATTCAAGAGACCCAGTACTTC.

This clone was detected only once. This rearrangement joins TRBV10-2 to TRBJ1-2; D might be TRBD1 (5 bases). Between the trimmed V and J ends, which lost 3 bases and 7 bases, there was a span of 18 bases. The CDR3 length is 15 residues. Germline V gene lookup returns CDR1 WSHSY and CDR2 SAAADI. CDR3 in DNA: TGCGCCAGCAGTGAATCCCAGGGCGCCTTGTCTGGCTACACCTTC. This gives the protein CASSESQGALSGYTF.

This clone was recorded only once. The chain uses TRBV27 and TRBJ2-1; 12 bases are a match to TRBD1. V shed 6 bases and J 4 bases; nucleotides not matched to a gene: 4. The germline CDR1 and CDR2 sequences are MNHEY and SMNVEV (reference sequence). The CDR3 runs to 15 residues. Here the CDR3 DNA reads TGTGCCAGCAGACGGGACAGGGGGCTGTACAATGAGCAGTTCTTC. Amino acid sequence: CASRRDRGLYNEQFF.

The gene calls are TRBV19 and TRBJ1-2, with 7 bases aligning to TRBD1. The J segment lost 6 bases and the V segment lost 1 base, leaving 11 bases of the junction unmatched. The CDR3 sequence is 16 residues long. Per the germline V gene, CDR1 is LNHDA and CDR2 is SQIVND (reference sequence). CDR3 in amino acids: CASSIGRTGSIDGYTF. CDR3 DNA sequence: TGTGCCAGTAGTATAGGAAGGACAGGAAGTATCGATGGCTACACCTTC.

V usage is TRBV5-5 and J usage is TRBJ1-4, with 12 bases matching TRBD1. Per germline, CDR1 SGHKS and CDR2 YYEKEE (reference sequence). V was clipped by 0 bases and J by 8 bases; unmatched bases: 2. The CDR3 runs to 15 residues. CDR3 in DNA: TGTGCCAGCAGCTTGGAAGGGACAGGGGGCGAAAAACTGTTTTTT. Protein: CASSLEGTGGEKLFF.

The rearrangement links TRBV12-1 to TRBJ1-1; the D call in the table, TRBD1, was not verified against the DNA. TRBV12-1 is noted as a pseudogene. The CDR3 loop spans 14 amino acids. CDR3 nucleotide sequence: TGTGCCAGCAGCTTTGACAGATCGAACACTGAAGCTTTCTTT. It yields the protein CASSFDRSNTEAFF.

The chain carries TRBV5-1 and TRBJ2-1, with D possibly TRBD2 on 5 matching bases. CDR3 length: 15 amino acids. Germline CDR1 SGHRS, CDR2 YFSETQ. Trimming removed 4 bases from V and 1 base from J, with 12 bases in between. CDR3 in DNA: TGCGCCAGCAGCAACCAACTAGGGTCCTACAATGAGCAGTTCTTC. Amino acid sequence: CASSNQLGSYNEQFF.

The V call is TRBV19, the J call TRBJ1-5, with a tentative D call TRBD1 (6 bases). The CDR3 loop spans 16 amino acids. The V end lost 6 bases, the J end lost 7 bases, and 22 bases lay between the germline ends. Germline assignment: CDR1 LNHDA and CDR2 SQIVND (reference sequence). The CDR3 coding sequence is TGTGCCAGTAGGCCCCGAGCAGGGGCGCACCCGCAGCCCCAGCATTTT. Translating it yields CASRPRAGAHPQPQHF.

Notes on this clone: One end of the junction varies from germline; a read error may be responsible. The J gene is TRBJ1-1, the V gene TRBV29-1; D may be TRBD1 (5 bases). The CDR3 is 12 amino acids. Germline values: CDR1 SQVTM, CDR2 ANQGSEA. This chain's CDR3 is CSTRQSNAEAFF. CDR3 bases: TGCAGCACTCGACAGTCGAACGCTGAAGCTTTCTTT.